What follows are 2 T cell receptor beta chains derived from one specimen sequenced in a study of Graves' ophthalmopathy and Graves' hyperthyroidism. TCR beta CDR3 regions were amplified from RNA transcripts. HTBI primers were used in a first-round RT-PCR, which preceded a second-round multiplex PCR. TCRdb used MiXCR to reprocess the multiplex PCR reads, holding one entry per CDR3 protein. The sample comprises around 590,000 distinct CDR3 sequences, under 40% of which are singletons, and roughly 4.5% rests with the top ten. Sample: peripheral blood or thyroid tissue (not recorded which). Receptor source: an adult man with Graves' hyperthyroidism.

The CDR3, as DNA: TGTGCCAGCAGCTTCATGAGACTAGCGGGGGGCCTCCACGAGCAGTACTTC. Encoded protein: CASSFMRLAGGLHEQYF. The rearrangement joins TRBV2 to TRBJ2-7; 13 nucleotides align to TRBD2. The V gene end was trimmed by 6 bases and the J gene end by 5 bases; junction bases not matched to a gene: 13. CDR3 length: 17 amino acids. CDR1 is SNHLY, CDR2 FYNNEI, per germline.

This clonotype was observed at least ten times. The chain recombines TRBV20-1 with TRBJ1-5; TRBD1 matches 9 bases. The CDR3 extends over 17 amino acids. J lost 1 base, V lost 5 bases, and 12 bases had no gene match. Germline V gene lookup returns CDR1 DFQATT and CDR2 SNEGSKA (reference sequence). CDR3 sequence: CSAPLTGGGWSNQPQHF. In nucleotides, the CDR3 is TGCAGTGCTCCCCTGACAGGGGGAGGATGGAGCAATCAGCCCCAGCATTTT.